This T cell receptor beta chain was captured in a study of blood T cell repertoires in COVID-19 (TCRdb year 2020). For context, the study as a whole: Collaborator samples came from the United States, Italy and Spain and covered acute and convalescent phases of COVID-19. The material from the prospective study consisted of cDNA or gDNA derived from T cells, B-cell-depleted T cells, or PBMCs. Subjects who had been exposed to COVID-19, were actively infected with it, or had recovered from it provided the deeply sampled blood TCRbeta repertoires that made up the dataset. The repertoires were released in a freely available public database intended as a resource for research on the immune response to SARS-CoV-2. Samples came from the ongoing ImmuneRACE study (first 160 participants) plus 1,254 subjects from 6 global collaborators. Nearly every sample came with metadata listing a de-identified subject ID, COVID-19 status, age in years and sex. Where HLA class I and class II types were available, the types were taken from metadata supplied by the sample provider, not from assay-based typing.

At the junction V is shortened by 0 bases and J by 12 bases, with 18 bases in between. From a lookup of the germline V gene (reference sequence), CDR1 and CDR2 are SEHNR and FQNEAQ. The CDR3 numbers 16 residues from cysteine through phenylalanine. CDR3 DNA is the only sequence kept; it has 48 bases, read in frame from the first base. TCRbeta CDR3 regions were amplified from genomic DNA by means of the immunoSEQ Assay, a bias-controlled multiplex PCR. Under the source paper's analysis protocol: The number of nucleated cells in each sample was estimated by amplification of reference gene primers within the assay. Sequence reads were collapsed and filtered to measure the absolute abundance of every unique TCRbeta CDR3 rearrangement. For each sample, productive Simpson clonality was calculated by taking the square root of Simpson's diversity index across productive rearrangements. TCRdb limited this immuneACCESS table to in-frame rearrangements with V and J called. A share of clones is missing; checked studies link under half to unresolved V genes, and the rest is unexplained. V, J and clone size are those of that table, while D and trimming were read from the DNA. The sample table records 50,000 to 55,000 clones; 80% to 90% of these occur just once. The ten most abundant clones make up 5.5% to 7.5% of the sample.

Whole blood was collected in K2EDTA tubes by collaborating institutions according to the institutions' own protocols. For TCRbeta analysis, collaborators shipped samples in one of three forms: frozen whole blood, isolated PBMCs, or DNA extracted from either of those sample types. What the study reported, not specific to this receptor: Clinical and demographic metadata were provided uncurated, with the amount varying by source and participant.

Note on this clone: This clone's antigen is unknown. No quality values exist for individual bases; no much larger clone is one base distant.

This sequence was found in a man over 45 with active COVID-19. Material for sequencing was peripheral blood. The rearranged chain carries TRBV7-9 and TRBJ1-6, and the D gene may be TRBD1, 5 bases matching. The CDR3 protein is CASSLAYGGADKPLHF. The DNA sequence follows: TGTGCCAGCAGCTTAGCTTACGGAGGGGCGGATAAACCCCTCCACTTT.